The rows below give T cell receptor beta chains drawn from one sample of a study of cytomegalovirus exposure and HLA in healthy donors. TCRdb's table, derived via immunoSEQ multiplex PCR, lists solely in-frame clones and lacks some. This repertoire shows approximately 220,000 clones, over 75% found once; its top ten account for 1.5% to 2%. The sample was PBMCs. The receptors originated from a male donor in good health and CMV-seronegative. Each CDR3 is given with its conserved first and last residue. The D gene is left open where the match is weak. Size is omitted from some rows. Given values are once, few, many or a class for expanded clones.

j_gene: TRBJ1-2
v_gene: TRBV7-3
abundance: NA
d_gene: NA
CDR3aa: CASSPRGGSNGYTF
CDR3nt: TGTGCCAGCAGCCCTCGAGGGGGTTCCAATGGCTACACCTTC

j_gene: TRBJ2-2
v_gene: TRBV19
abundance: NA
d_gene: TRBD2
CDR3aa: CASTTGLAGATGELFF
CDR3nt: TGTGCCAGTACTACCGGACTAGCGGGAGCCACCGGGGAGCTGTTTTTT

j_gene: TRBJ2-3
v_gene: TRBV5-1
abundance: NA
d_gene: NA
CDR3aa: CASSLGVETDTQYF
CDR3nt: TGCGCCAGCAGCTTGGGGGTGGAGACAGATACGCAGTATTTT

j_gene: TRBJ2-5
v_gene: TRBV4-3
abundance: NA
d_gene: NA
CDR3aa: CASSPRTEETQYF
CDR3nt: TGCGCCAGCAGCCCCCGGACTGAAGAGACCCAGTACTTC

j_gene: TRBJ2-7
v_gene: TRBV30
abundance: NA
d_gene: TRBD1
CDR3aa: CAWSARDRGLYEQYF
CDR3nt: TGTGCCTGGAGTGCCCGGGACAGGGGGCTCTACGAGCAGTACTTC

j_gene: TRBJ2-7
v_gene: TRBV9
abundance: NA
d_gene: TRBD1
CDR3aa: CASSVGNRGYGEQYF
CDR3nt: TGTGCCAGCAGCGTAGGGAACAGGGGGTACGGGGAGCAGTACTTC

j_gene: TRBJ1-1
v_gene: TRBV7-2
abundance: NA
d_gene: NA
CDR3aa: CASSSTRTENTEAFF
CDR3nt: TGTGCCAGCAGCTCCACGAGGACAGAGAACACTGAAGCTTTCTTT

j_gene: TRBJ2-7
v_gene: TRBV4-3
abundance: NA
d_gene: TRBD1
CDR3aa: CASSLDRVGSYEQYF
CDR3nt: TGCGCCAGCAGCCTGGACAGGGTAGGATCCTACGAGCAGTACTTC

j_gene: TRBJ2-1
v_gene: TRBV5-4
abundance: NA
d_gene: NA
CDR3aa: CASSPKATWEQFF
CDR3nt: TGTGCCAGCAGCCCCAAAGCGACTTGGGAGCAGTTCTTC

j_gene: TRBJ2-4
v_gene: TRBV7-2
abundance: NA
d_gene: NA
CDR3aa: CASSLVVPGRENIQYF
CDR3nt: TGTGCCAGCAGCTTAGTGGTTCCGGGTCGGGAAAACATTCAGTACTTC

j_gene: TRBJ2-7
v_gene: TRBV4-2
abundance: NA
d_gene: TRBD2
CDR3aa: CASSQVAGGGEQYF
CDR3nt: TGTGCCAGCAGCCAAGTAGCGGGAGGGGGCGAGCAGTACTTC

j_gene: TRBJ2-1
v_gene: TRBV6-5
abundance: NA
d_gene: NA
CDR3aa: CASSADMERQFF
CDR3nt: TGTGCCAGCAGTGCCGACATGGAACGACAGTTCTTC

j_gene: TRBJ2-7
v_gene: TRBV4-3
abundance: NA
d_gene: NA
CDR3aa: CASSQRSGVSGYYEQYF
CDR3nt: TGCGCCAGCAGCCAACGGTCGGGGGTCTCTGGTTACTACGAGCAGTACTTC

j_gene: TRBJ2-7
v_gene: TRBV6-5
abundance: NA
d_gene: NA
CDR3aa: CASRRDTHEQYF
CDR3nt: TGTGCCAGCCGCCGGGACACCCACGAGCAGTACTTC

j_gene: TRBJ1-2
v_gene: TRBV27
abundance: NA
d_gene: TRBD1
CDR3aa: CASSPGQGGAYGYTF
CDR3nt: TGTGCCAGCAGTCCGGGACAGGGGGGGGCCTATGGCTACACCTTC

j_gene: TRBJ2-4
v_gene: TRBV19
abundance: NA
d_gene: TRBD1
CDR3aa: CASSIIARGRNIQYF
CDR3nt: TGTGCCAGTAGTATTATCGCCAGGGGGCGAAACATTCAGTACTTC

j_gene: TRBJ1-4
v_gene: TRBV2
abundance: NA
d_gene: TRBD1
CDR3aa: CASSDAGQGSEKLFF
CDR3nt: TGTGCCAGCAGTGATGCGGGACAGGGTTCTGAAAAACTGTTTTTT

j_gene: TRBJ1-2
v_gene: TRBV6-1
abundance: NA
d_gene: NA
CDR3aa: CASTPGRPIYGYTF
CDR3nt: TGTGCCAGCACCCCTGGCAGGCCCATCTATGGCTACACCTTC

j_gene: TRBJ2-1
v_gene: TRBV9
abundance: NA
d_gene: NA
CDR3aa: CASTPGGLF
CDR3nt: TGTGCCAGCACCCCCGGAGGGCTCTTC

j_gene: TRBJ2-3
v_gene: TRBV9
abundance: NA
d_gene: TRBD2
CDR3aa: CASSVGTSERTDTQYF
CDR3nt: TGTGCCAGCAGCGTAGGGACTAGCGAACGCACAGATACGCAGTATTTT

j_gene: TRBJ2-2
v_gene: TRBV6-8
abundance: NA
d_gene: TRBD2
CDR3aa: CASSYGTSGESGELFF
CDR3nt: TGTGCCAGCAGTTACGGGACTAGCGGCGAATCCGGGGAGCTGTTTTTT

j_gene: TRBJ2-7
v_gene: TRBV6-5
abundance: NA
d_gene: NA
CDR3aa: CASRNPGDLYEQYF
CDR3nt: TGTGCCAGCAGGAATCCGGGAGACCTCTACGAGCAGTACTTC

j_gene: TRBJ1-2
v_gene: TRBV27
abundance: NA
d_gene: TRBD1
CDR3aa: CASSFRGTAYGYTF
CDR3nt: TGTGCCAGCAGTTTCCGCGGGACAGCATATGGCTACACCTTC

j_gene: TRBJ2-7
v_gene: TRBV28
abundance: NA
d_gene: TRBD2
CDR3aa: CASSPSGSGSAYEQYF
CDR3nt: TGTGCCAGCAGTCCCAGCGGTAGCGGGAGCGCCTACGAGCAGTACTTC

j_gene: TRBJ1-6
v_gene: TRBV6-4
abundance: NA
d_gene: NA
CDR3aa: CASKGTRDSPLHF
CDR3nt: TGTGCCAGCAAAGGGACAAGGGATTCACCCCTCCACTTT

j_gene: TRBJ2-3
v_gene: TRBV18
abundance: NA
d_gene: TRBD2
CDR3aa: CASSPGLGSTDTQYF
CDR3nt: TGTGCCAGCTCACCGGGACTAGGATCCACAGATACGCAGTATTTT

j_gene: TRBJ1-2
v_gene: TRBV5-5
abundance: many
d_gene: NA
CDR3aa: CASSLSPGEFGYTF
CDR3nt: TGTGCCAGCAGCTTATCTCCAGGGGAGTTTGGCTACACCTTC

j_gene: TRBJ2-3
v_gene: TRBV27
abundance: NA
d_gene: TRBD2
CDR3aa: CASSSIISGSYTDTQYF
CDR3nt: TGTGCCAGCAGTTCGATTATTAGCGGGAGCTACACAGATACGCAGTATTTT

j_gene: TRBJ2-1
v_gene: TRBV6-4
abundance: NA
d_gene: NA
CDR3aa: CASSDSALVGYNEQFF
CDR3nt: TGTGCCAGCAGTGACTCGGCACTAGTTGGCTACAATGAGCAGTTCTTC

j_gene: TRBJ2-3
v_gene: TRBV5-1
abundance: few
d_gene: TRBD2
CDR3aa: CASSTTRLAGGTDTQYF
CDR3nt: TGCGCCAGCAGTACTACCCGACTAGCGGGGGGCACAGATACGCAGTATTTT

j_gene: TRBJ1-3
v_gene: TRBV7-8
abundance: NA
d_gene: NA
CDR3aa: CASSLATASGWATSDSGNTIYF
CDR3nt: TGTGCCAGCAGCTTAGCCACAGCATCGGGGTGGGCCACCTCGGATTCTGGAAACACCATATATTTT

j_gene: TRBJ2-1
v_gene: TRBV7-7
abundance: NA
d_gene: TRBD2
CDR3aa: CASSLVAGVNEQFF
CDR3nt: TGTGCTAGCAGCTTGGTCGCGGGAGTGAATGAGCAGTTCTTC

j_gene: TRBJ1-1
v_gene: TRBV5-6
abundance: NA
d_gene: NA
CDR3aa: CASSLAPGGNTEAFF
CDR3nt: TGTGCCAGCAGCTTGGCCCCAGGAGGGAACACTGAAGCTTTCTTT

j_gene: TRBJ2-1
v_gene: TRBV18
abundance: NA
d_gene: TRBD1
CDR3aa: CASSPGQGGIYNEQFF
CDR3nt: TGTGCCAGCTCCCCCGGACAGGGAGGTATCTACAATGAGCAGTTCTTC

j_gene: TRBJ2-7
v_gene: TRBV5-6
abundance: NA
d_gene: NA
CDR3aa: CASSLGTDAYEQYF
CDR3nt: TGTGCCAGCAGCTTGGGGACAGATGCCTACGAGCAGTACTTC

j_gene: TRBJ2-7
v_gene: TRBV15
abundance: NA
d_gene: NA
CDR3aa: CATSRDRGEQYF
CDR3nt: TGTGCCACCAGCAGGGACCGGGGGGAGCAGTACTTC

j_gene: TRBJ1-5
v_gene: TRBV7-2
abundance: NA
d_gene: NA
CDR3aa: CASSLGQAWDQPQHF
CDR3nt: TGTGCCAGCAGCTTAGGGCAGGCGTGGGATCAGCCCCAGCATTTT

j_gene: TRBJ2-3
v_gene: TRBV7-3
abundance: NA
d_gene: NA
CDR3aa: CASSRGRSTDTQYF
CDR3nt: TGTGCCAGCAGCCGCGGGCGGAGCACAGATACGCAGTATTTT

j_gene: TRBJ2-3
v_gene: TRBV4-3
abundance: NA
d_gene: TRBD2
CDR3aa: CASSQRSFPGLAAGPLDTQYF
CDR3nt: TGCGCCAGCAGCCAAAGGTCCTTTCCGGGACTAGCGGCAGGGCCCCTAGATACGCAGTATTTT

j_gene: TRBJ2-1
v_gene: TRBV9
abundance: NA
d_gene: TRBD1
CDR3aa: CASSVRTGSYNEQFF
CDR3nt: TGTGCCAGCAGCGTCCGGACAGGGTCCTACAATGAGCAGTTCTTC

j_gene: TRBJ1-5
v_gene: TRBV9
abundance: NA
d_gene: NA
CDR3aa: CASSAGLEQPQHF
CDR3nt: TGTGCCAGCAGCGCAGGGTTGGAACAGCCCCAGCATTTT

j_gene: TRBJ1-2
v_gene: TRBV7-2
abundance: few
d_gene: NA
CDR3aa: CASSSDYGYTF
CDR3nt: TGTGCCAGCAGCTCAGACTATGGCTACACCTTC